This record covers a single T cell receptor beta chain. These data belong to a study of blood T cell repertoires in COVID-19. About the study: Nucleic acid was either cDNA or gDNA, and it came from T cells, B-cell-depleted T cells, or PBMCs.

Authors' data handling: How many nucleated cells were present was estimated from reference gene primer amplification. The assay was immunoSEQ multiplex PCR, and TCRdb's table has in-frame clones only and misses some. The V and J calls and clone size were taken over from that table, and D and trimming were inferred from the DNA. The table lists 200,000 or so clones, about four fifths of them singletons, with approximately 2% in the top ten. Participant-given clinical history determined each cohort assignment. After removal of 5 bases from V and 3 bases from J, the junction contained 2 bases not matched to a gene. The CDR3 is made up of 12 amino acids. The germline V gene encodes CDR1 SQVTM and CDR2 ANQGSEA.

The sample comprised PBMCs or T cells enriched from blood (not recorded which). The origin of this receptor is a man aged 55 to 70 who had recovered from COVID-19. V gene TRBV29-1 combines with J gene TRBJ1-1; 8 bases fit TRBD1. This CDR3 is CSVRTGHTEAFF. The DNA for the CDR3 is TGCAGCGTTAGGACAGGGCACACTGAAGCTTTCTTT.